This passage covers 22 T cell receptor beta chains from one sample sequenced in a study of T cell changes during pregnancy in multiple sclerosis. Sequenced by immunoSEQ multiplex PCR; TCRdb stores in-frame clones only, minus some. The sample shows around 21,000 clones, about nine tenths of them seen only once. This material consisted of CD8+ T cells from peripheral blood mononuclear cells, taken in the third trimester of pregnancy. These receptors were obtained from a female donor in good health, enrolled as a control in a pregnancy study.

The rearrangement uses TRBV5-1 and TRBJ2-2; 7 bases match TRBD2. Germline values: CDR1 SGHRS, CDR2 YFSETQ. Trimming took 2 bases from V and 5 from J; bases not matched to a gene: 12. The CDR3 consists of 17 residues. CDR3 amino acids: CASSLLGGGVMTGELFF. The DNA of the CDR3 is TGCGCCAGCAGCTTATTGGGCGGGGGAGTCATGACCGGGGAGCTGTTTTTT.

This CDR3 is CASSLVMAFEQFF. CDR3 in DNA: TGTGCCAGCAGCTTGGTCATGGCATTTGAGCAGTTCTTC. The rearrangement uses TRBV5-5 and TRBJ2-1; D is unresolved. Trimming cost V 0 bases and J 9 bases, with 10 bases left between them. The CDR3 runs 13 residues. Germline lookup yields CDR1 SGHKS and CDR2 YYEKEE (reference sequence). The full variable domain, completed using reference TRBV5-5 and TRBJ2-1, is DAGVTQSPTHLIKTRGQQVTLRCSPISGHKSVSWYQQVLGQGPQFIFQYYEKEERGRGNFPDRFSARQFPNYSSELNVNALLLGDSALYLCASSLVMAFEQFFGPGTRLTVL.

This clone has only one observation. The chain joins TRBV11-2 to TRBJ1-2; D is unresolved. Germline CDR1 and CDR2: SGHAT and FQNNGV. This CDR3 region has 13 residues. The ends were cut back, 6 bases at V and 3 bases at J, with 11 bases in the middle. CDR3: CASRPGGDYGYTF. Written as DNA, the CDR3 is TGTGCCAGCAGACCAGGCGGGGACTATGGCTACACCTTC.

The chain uses TRBV11-2 and TRBJ2-1; a possible D gene is TRBD2 (7 bases). The CDR3 covers 16 residues. Germline CDR1 and CDR2: SGHAT and FQNNGV. Trimming cost V 5 bases and J 4 bases, with 18 bases left between them. The CDR3 nucleotides read TGTGCCAGCAGCGGGCCGGGGGGCAGGAGGTACAATGAGCAGTTCTTC. Its translation: CASSGPGGRRYNEQFF.

This clone was seen more than once but under ten times. V gene TRBV6-4 combines with J gene TRBJ2-1, with 7 bases lining up with TRBD1. The CDR3 covers 15 residues. Trimming took 8 bases from V and 3 from J; bases not matched to a gene: 10. CDR1 and CDR2 from the germline V gene are MRHNA and SNTAGT. The CDR3: CASSSGDSVYNEQFF. DNA of the CDR3: TGTGCCAGCTCTAGTGGGGACAGTGTCTACAATGAGCAGTTCTTC.

This rearrangement joins TRBV27 to TRBJ2-1; TRBD1 matches at 7 bases. The trim removed 5 bases at V and 0 bases at J, leaving 7 bases unmatched. This CDR3 contains 16 residues. Germline V lookup: CDR1 MNHEY, CDR2 SMNVEV (reference sequence). CDR3 protein: CASSRTGTVSYNEQFF. The CDR3, as DNA: TGTGCCAGCAGTAGAACCGGGACAGTCTCCTACAATGAGCAGTTCTTC.

The J gene is TRBJ2-3, the V gene TRBV19, with a tentative D call TRBD1 (6 bases). Trimming pared 7 bases from V and 2 bases from J, leaving 13 bases between. The CDR3 runs 14 residues. Germline lookup yields CDR1 LNHDA and CDR2 SQIVND (reference sequence). CDR3 sequence (DNA): TGTGCCAGTACAGGGGAGTCCCTCACAGATACGCAGTATTTT. It translates to CASTGESLTDTQYF.

The chain has TRBV27 and TRBJ2-7; D may be TRBD1 (6 bases). The length of the CDR3 is 13 residues. Germline values: CDR1 MNHEY, CDR2 SMNVEV (reference sequence). V was shortened by 3 bases and J by 4 bases, with 10 bases between the two germline ends. CDR3 region: CASSLQGLYEQYF. CDR3 nucleotides: TGTGCCAGCAGTTTGCAGGGGCTGTACGAGCAGTACTTC.

The chain joins TRBV27 to TRBJ2-7, with no clear D. This CDR3 spans 14 amino acids. V lost 0 bases, J lost 3 bases, and 9 bases lay in between. Germline lookup yields CDR1 MNHEY and CDR2 SMNVEV (reference sequence). In nucleotides, the CDR3 is TGTGCCAGCAGTTTATCCCCTACCCTCTACGAGCAGTACTTC. Translating it yields CASSLSPTLYEQYF.

The CDR3 loop reads CASSQTSLAGRTQYF. Here the CDR3 DNA reads TGTGCCAGCAGCCAAACCTCTCTAGCGGGTAGGACCCAGTACTTC. The chain carries TRBV14 and TRBJ2-5; 8 bases map to TRBD2. This CDR3 spans 15 amino acids. Germline lookup yields CDR1 SGHDN and CDR2 FVKESK. V was pared by 2 bases and J by 7 bases, with 9 bases of the junction left unmatched. Full variable domain (rest looked up from reference TRBV14 and TRBJ2-5): EAGVTQFPSHSVIEKGQTVTLRCDPISGHDNLYWYRRVMGKEIKFLLHFVKESKQDESGMPNNRFLAERTGGTYSTLKVQPAELEDSGVYFCASSQTSLAGRTQYFGPGTRLLVL.

On this clone itself: At one of its ends the junction is not consistent with the germline gene, which may arise from a read error. J is TRBJ2-7 and V is TRBV4-1; TRBD2 aligns across 9 bases. The germline gives CDR1 MGHRA, CDR2 YSYEKL. The CDR3 totals 15 residues. The CDR3 sequence: CASSQETSGSYEQYF. DNA of the CDR3: TGTGCCAGCAGCCAAGAGACTAGCGGCTCCTACGAGCAGTACTTC.

This sequence joins TRBV19 and TRBJ2-3; a weak D match, TRBD1 (5 bases). Germline loops: CDR1 LNHDA, CDR2 SQIVND (reference sequence). This CDR3 contains 13 residues. V was cut by 5 bases and J by 3 bases, with 9 bases left in between. This CDR3 reads CASSAHRTDTQYF. The DNA of the CDR3 is TGTGCCAGTAGTGCGCACAGGACAGATACGCAGTATTTT.

As regards this clone: An end of the junction does not agree with germline; a read error may underlie this. The J gene is TRBJ2-1, the V gene TRBV18, with 9 nucleotides matching TRBD2. The germline V gene has CDR1 KGHSH and CDR2 LQKENI. The CDR3 covers 19 residues. CDR3 bases: TGTGCCAGCTCATCACCGGGACTAGCACCCTCGAGCTCCTACAATGAGCAGTTCTTC. It translates to CASSSPGLAPSSSYNEQFF.

The rearrangement links TRBV6-5 to TRBJ1-5; D is perhaps TRBD1 (5 bases). Germline V lookup: CDR1 MNHEY, CDR2 SVGAGI. Trimming took off 5 bases at V and 6 bases at J, with 14 bases between the two ends. The CDR3 extends over 14 amino acids. The CDR3 region has the DNA TGTGCCAGCAGTCCGCAGGGATCGGGTCAGCCCCAGCATTTT. It specifies CASSPQGSGQPQHF.

This sequence joins TRBV19 and TRBJ2-1, with D unresolved. CDR1 and CDR2 from the germline V gene are LNHDA and SQIVND (reference sequence). CDR3 size: 15 residues. Between the trimmed V and J ends, which lost 4 bases and 0 bases, there was a span of 10 bases. For the CDR3, the DNA is TGTGCCAGTAGTACGACTTCGAGCTCCTACAATGAGCAGTTCTTC. This gives the protein CASSTTSSSYNEQFF.

The chain carries TRBV11-2 and TRBJ2-7; 8 bases map to TRBD2. Trimming cost V 0 bases and J 2 bases; bases outside gene matches: 6. Germline values: CDR1 SGHAT, CDR2 FQNNGV. The CDR3 spans 16 residues. The CDR3 region is CASSLESAGVTYEQYF. The DNA of the CDR3 is TGTGCCAGCAGCTTAGAATCAGCGGGGGTAACCTACGAGCAGTACTTC. The variable domain in full, completed from reference TRBV11-2 and TRBJ2-7, reads EAGVAQSPRYKIIEKRQSVAFWCNPISGHATLYWYQQILGQGPKLLIQFQNNGVVDDSQLPKDRFSAERLKGVDSTLKIQPAKLEDSAVYLCASSLESAGVTYEQYFGPGTRLTVT.

The J gene is TRBJ2-7, the V gene TRBV27; maybe TRBD2 (6 bases). The germline V gene encodes CDR1 MNHEY and CDR2 SMNVEV (reference sequence). The CDR3 spans 15 residues. The V end was cut by 4 bases, the J end by 2 bases, with 15 bases between. This CDR3 is CASSSEGWGTYEQYF. CDR3 coding DNA: TGTGCCAGCAGTTCGGAGGGCTGGGGGACCTACGAGCAGTACTTC.

The chain carries TRBV7-9 and TRBJ2-1; TRBD2 aligns across 9 bases. The germline V gene encodes CDR1 SEHNR and CDR2 FQNEAQ (reference sequence). V lost 5 bases to trimming and J lost 9 bases; unmatched junction nucleotides: 14. The CDR3 contains 16 residues. In DNA form, the CDR3 reads TGTGCCAGCAGCCCCAGGTTAGCGGGAGTTAAGTCTGAGCAGTTCTTC. Protein product: CASSPRLAGVKSEQFF.

This chain joins TRBV4-3 and TRBJ2-1; TRBD2 is a possible D gene (5 bases). CDR3 length: 17 amino acids. Trimming removed 3 bases from V and 0 bases from J, with 15 bases in between. Germline lookup yields CDR1 LGHNA and CDR2 YSLEER. DNA of the CDR3: TGCGCCAGCAGCCATGGACTTAGCGCGAGCTCCTACAATGAGCAGTTCTTC. This translates into CASSHGLSASSYNEQFF.

V gene TRBV27 combines with J gene TRBJ2-7; 9 bases are shared with TRBD1. Germline V lookup: CDR1 MNHEY, CDR2 SMNVEV (reference sequence). The J segment lost 4 bases and the V segment lost 1 base, leaving 5 bases of the junction unmatched. The CDR3 runs 15 residues. The CDR3 reads CASSLWGQGPYEQYF. Written as DNA, the CDR3 is TGTGCCAGCAGTTTATGGGGACAGGGTCCTTACGAGCAGTACTTC.

The CDR3 is CASSFDLAGLSTDTQYF. In DNA form, the CDR3 reads TGTGCCAGCAGTTTCGACCTAGCGGGACTTAGCACAGATACGCAGTATTTT. The chain carries TRBV28 and TRBJ2-3, with 9 bases that match TRBD2. Germline CDR1 MDHEN, CDR2 SYDVKM. This CDR3 is 17 amino acids long. J lost 0 bases, V lost 3 bases, and 7 bases had no gene match.

The chain links TRBV7-9 to TRBJ1-1; weak D call: TRBD1 (5 bases). The germline V and J ends were trimmed by 6 bases and 4 bases, with 15 bases remaining between them. Germline assignment: CDR1 SEHNR and CDR2 FQNEAQ (reference sequence). This CDR3 spans 14 amino acids. Here the CDR3 reads CASSSPGRGTEAFF. DNA of the CDR3: TGTGCCAGCAGTTCACCAGGGCGGGGCACTGAAGCTTTCTTT.